Detailed here is one T cell receptor (beta chain). This CDR3 contains 15 residues. V shed 2 bases and J 6 bases; nucleotides not matched to a gene: 8. Germline CDR1 reads SGHRS; CDR2 reads YFSETQ. The data originate from a study of blood T cell repertoires in COVID-19. Authors' data handling: Estimation of nucleated cell counts was performed using reference gene primer amplification. Generated by immunoSEQ multiplex PCR, the TCRdb table keeps only in-frame clones and is missing some. The DNA was the basis for D and trimming; V, J and clone size are from that table. The data show 98,000 or so clones, with more than 75% seen just once and roughly a quarter held by the top ten.

The chain employs TRBV5-1 and TRBJ2-1; 7 nucleotides agree with TRBD2. The source is a man between 60 and 75 years old with acute or convalescent COVID-19. Material: peripheral blood. CDR3 region: CASSFGLAASNEQFF. The CDR3 DNA is TGCGCCAGCAGCTTCGGGCTAGCGGCTTCCAATGAGCAGTTCTTC.